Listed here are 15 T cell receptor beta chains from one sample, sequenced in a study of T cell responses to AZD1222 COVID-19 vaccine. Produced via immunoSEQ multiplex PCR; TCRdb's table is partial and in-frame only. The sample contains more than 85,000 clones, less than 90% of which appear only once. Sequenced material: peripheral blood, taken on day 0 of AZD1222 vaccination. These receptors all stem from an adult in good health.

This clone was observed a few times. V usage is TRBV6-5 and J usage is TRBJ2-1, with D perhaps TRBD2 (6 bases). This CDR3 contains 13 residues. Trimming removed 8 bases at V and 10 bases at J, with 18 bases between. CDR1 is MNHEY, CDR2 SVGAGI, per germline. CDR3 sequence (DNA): TGTGCCAGCCAAACGGGAGTGTTGAGGGAGCAGTTCTTC. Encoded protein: CASQTGVLREQFF.

The CDR3 DNA follows: TGTGCCAGCAGCCAAGTAGGCTTCCCACAAGAGACCCAGTACTTC. Translation gives CASSQVGFPQETQYF. V gene TRBV3-1 (or the pseudogene TRBV3-2) combines with J gene TRBJ2-5; the D is unclear. Trimming cost V 1 base and J 2 bases, with 11 bases left between them. This CDR3 spans 15 amino acids. Per germline, CDR1 LGHDT and CDR2 YNNKEL (reference sequence).

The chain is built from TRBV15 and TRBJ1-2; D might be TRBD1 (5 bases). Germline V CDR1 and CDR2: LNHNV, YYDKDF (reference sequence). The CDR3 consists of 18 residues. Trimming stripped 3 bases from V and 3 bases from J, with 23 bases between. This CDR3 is CATSRGPGTGGIDYGYTF. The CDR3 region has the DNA TGTGCCACCAGCAGGGGTCCCGGGACGGGCGGGATAGACTATGGCTACACCTTC.

The CDR3 sequence is CASSFSEPGEQYF. The CDR3 DNA is TGTGCCAGCAGCTTTAGCGAGCCGGGAGAGCAGTACTTC. The gene calls are TRBV11-2 and TRBJ2-7; D may be TRBD2 (5 bases). The CDR3 is 13 amino acids. V shed 3 bases and J shed 7 bases, with 13 bases lying between them. Germline loops: CDR1 SGHAT, CDR2 FQNNGV.

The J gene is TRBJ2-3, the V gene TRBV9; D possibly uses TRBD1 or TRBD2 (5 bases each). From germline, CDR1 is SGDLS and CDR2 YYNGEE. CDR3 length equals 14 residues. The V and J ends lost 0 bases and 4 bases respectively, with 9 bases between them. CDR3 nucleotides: TGTGCCAGCAGCGTAGTGGGGGACCCAGATACGCAGTATTTT. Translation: CASSVVGDPDTQYF.

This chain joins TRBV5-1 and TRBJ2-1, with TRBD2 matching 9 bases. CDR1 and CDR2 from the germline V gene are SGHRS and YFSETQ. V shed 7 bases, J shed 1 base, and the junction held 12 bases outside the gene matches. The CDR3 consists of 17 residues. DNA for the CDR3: TGCGCCAGCGGTCCCTTTCCTAGCGGGGTTTCCTACAATGAGCAGTTCTTC. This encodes CASGPFPSGVSYNEQFF.

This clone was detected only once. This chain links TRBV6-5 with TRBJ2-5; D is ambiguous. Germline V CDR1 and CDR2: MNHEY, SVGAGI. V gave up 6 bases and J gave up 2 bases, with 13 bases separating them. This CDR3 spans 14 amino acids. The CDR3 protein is CASRDRSLQETQYF. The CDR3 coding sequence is TGTGCCAGCAGAGACCGTAGCTTGCAAGAGACCCAGTACTTC.

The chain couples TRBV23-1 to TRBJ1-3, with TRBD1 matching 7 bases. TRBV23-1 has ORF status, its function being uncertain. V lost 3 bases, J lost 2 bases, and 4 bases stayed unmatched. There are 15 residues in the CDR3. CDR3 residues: CASSHPTGPGNTIYF. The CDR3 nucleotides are TGCGCCAGCAGTCATCCGACAGGGCCTGGAAACACCATATATTTT.

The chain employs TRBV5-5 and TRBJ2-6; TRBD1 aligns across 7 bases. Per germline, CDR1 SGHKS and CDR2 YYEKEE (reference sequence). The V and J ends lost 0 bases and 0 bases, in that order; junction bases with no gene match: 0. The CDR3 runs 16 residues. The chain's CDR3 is CASSLGQGSGANVLTF. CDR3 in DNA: TGTGCCAGCAGCTTGGGACAGGGCTCTGGGGCCAACGTCCTGACTTTC.

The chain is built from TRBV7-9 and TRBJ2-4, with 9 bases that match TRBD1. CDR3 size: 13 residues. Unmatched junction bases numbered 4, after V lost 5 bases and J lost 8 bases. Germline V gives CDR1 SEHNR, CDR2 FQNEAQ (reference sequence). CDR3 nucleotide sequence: TGTGCCAGCAGCATGACAGGGGGAGACATTCAGTACTTC. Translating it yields CASSMTGGDIQYF.

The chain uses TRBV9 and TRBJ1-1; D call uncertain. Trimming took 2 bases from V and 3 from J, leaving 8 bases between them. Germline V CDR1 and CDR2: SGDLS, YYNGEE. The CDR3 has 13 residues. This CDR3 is CASSVIAHTEAFF. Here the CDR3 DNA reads TGTGCCAGCAGCGTGATTGCGCACACTGAAGCTTTCTTT.

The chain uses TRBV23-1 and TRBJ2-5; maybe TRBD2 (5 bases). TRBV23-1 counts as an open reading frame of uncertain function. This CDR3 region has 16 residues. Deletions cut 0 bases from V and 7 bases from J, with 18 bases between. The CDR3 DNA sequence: TGCGCCAGCAGTCAATCTATGAGGGCGAGGGTGTCGACCCAGTACTTC. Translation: CASSQSMRARVSTQYF.

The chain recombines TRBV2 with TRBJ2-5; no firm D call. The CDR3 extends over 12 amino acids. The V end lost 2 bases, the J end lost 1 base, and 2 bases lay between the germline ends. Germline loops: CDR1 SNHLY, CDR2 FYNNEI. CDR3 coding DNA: TGTGCCAGCAGTGAAACCCAAGAGACCCAGTACTTC. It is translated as CASSETQETQYF.

The CDR3 sequence: CAIRLQGGELFF. CDR3 bases: TGTGCCATCAGACTACAGGGCGGGGAGCTGTTTTTT. This chain joins TRBV10-3 and TRBJ2-2, with D tentatively TRBD1 (6 bases). The CDR3 sequence is 12 residues long. The germline gives CDR1 ENHRY, CDR2 SYGVKD. Trimming shortened V by 6 bases and J by 7 bases, and 9 bases separated the two germline ends.

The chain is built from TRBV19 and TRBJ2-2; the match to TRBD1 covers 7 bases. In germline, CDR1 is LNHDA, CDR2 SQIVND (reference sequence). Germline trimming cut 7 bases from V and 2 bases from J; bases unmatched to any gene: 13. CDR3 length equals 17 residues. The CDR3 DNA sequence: TGTGCCAGTACCCCGTCTCCGGGACAGCCAAACACCGGGGAGCTGTTTTTT. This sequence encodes CASTPSPGQPNTGELFF.